These T cell receptor beta chains were read from a single sample in a study of OX40 agonist ivuxolimab in advanced cancers. Assay: immunoSEQ multiplex PCR; the TCRdb copy retains only in-frame clones and omits some. The sample consists of about 31,000 clones, roughly nine tenths of them appearing once. The sequenced sample was CD4+ or CD8+ T cells sorted from blood, obtained in a trial of the OX40 agonist ivuxolimab. These receptors all come from an adult with an advanced solid tumor such as melanoma, head and neck, liver or kidney cancer. Both conserved end residues are part of each CDR3. The D gene is left open where the match is weak. The size of a clone is reported for some rows only, either as once, few or many, or as a class for expanded clones.

clone_size j_call d_call v_call cdr3_nt cdr3_aa
. TRBJ2-1 . TRBV7-9 TGTGCCAGCAGCTTATCTTTTGAGCAAGAGCAGTTCTTC CASSLSFEQEQFF
. TRBJ2-1 . TRBV9 TGTGCCAGCAGCGTAGTTGGGCTAGACAATGAGCAGTTCTTC CASSVVGLDNEQFF
. TRBJ2-7 . TRBV30 TGTGCCTGGAGTAGTGGGGGACTCTACGAGCAGTACTTC CAWSSGGLYEQYF
. TRBJ2-5 . TRBV7-3 TGTGCCAGCAGCCCCTCCTTAGGCCGCAGAGAGACCCAGTACTTC CASSPSLGRRETQYF
. TRBJ2-2 . TRBV18 TGTGCCAGCTCACTCCTCACCGGGGAGCTGTTTTTT CASSLLTGELFF
once TRBJ2-7 . TRBV7-9 TGTGCCAGCAGCTTGGGTTTGGTCGAGCAGTACTTC CASSLGLVEQYF
. TRBJ2-5 . TRBV19 TGTGCCAGTAGTATAGATCCAGAGACCCAGTACTTC CASSIDPETQYF
. TRBJ2-5 TRBD2 TRBV2 TGTGCCAGCAGTGGAGCCCAGCGGGGAGATGAGACCCAGTACTTC CASSGAQRGDETQYF
. TRBJ1-5 . TRBV19 TGTGCCAGTGGCCAGTACCAGCCCCAGCATTTT CASGQYQPQHF
. TRBJ2-2 . TRBV4-2 TGTGCCAGCAGCCCCTCGGGTCGGCGCGGTGGAGACACCGGGGAGCTGTTTTTT CASSPSGRRGGDTGELFF
. TRBJ2-2 . TRBV7-2 TGTGCCAGCGATTATGAGTGGGCGGGAACCGGGGAGCTGTTTTTT CASDYEWAGTGELFF
. TRBJ2-7 TRBD1 TRBV11-2 TGTGCCAGCAGCCTACGTGACAGGGCTTTCTACGAGCAGTACTTC CASSLRDRAFYEQYF
. TRBJ2-7 . TRBV5-6 TGTGCCAGCAGCTCAACGGGGGCAGGGAGTTCCTACGAGCAGTACTTC CASSSTGAGSSYEQYF
. TRBJ1-5 . TRBV12-5 TGTGCTAGTGGCACAGGGTATAGCAATCAGCCCCAGCATTTT CASGTGYSNQPQHF
. TRBJ1-1 . TRBV9 TGTGCCAGCAGCGCCCCGGGAGCTACTGAAGCTTTCTTT CASSAPGATEAFF
. TRBJ2-7 TRBD2 TRBV4-3 TGCGCCAGCAGCCAAGGGACTAGCGGCGCCTACGAGCAGTACTTC CASSQGTSGAYEQYF
. TRBJ1-1 . TRBV11-2 TGTGCCAGCAGCGCAGGTGGGGTGAACACTGAAGCTTTCTTT CASSAGGVNTEAFF
. TRBJ1-2 . TRBV28 TGTGCCAGCAGTTTAGTCGGGGGGCTCGACAACTATGGCTACACCTTC CASSLVGGLDNYGYTF
. TRBJ2-7 . TRBV5-1 TGCGCCAGCAGCTTGGGACTCGATTACGAGCAGTACTTC CASSLGLDYEQYF
once TRBJ2-2 TRBD2 TRBV27 TGTGCCAGCAGTCCCCTAGCGGTTAGCACCGGGGAGCTGTTTTTT CASSPLAVSTGELFF
. TRBJ2-7 . TRBV27 TGTGCCAGCAGTTTAGGCATCCGCTACGAGCAGTACTTC CASSLGIRYEQYF
. TRBJ1-1 TRBD1 TRBV28 TGTGCCAGCAGTCAGGGACAGGGGGGGAACACTGAAGCTTTCTTT CASSQGQGGNTEAFF
. TRBJ1-2 . TRBV4-1 TGCGCCAGCAGCCAGGCCCCTAACTATGGCTACACCTTC CASSQAPNYGYTF
. TRBJ2-7 . TRBV5-1 TGCGCCAGCAGCTTGGACCAGACAGATATCAGAGAGCAGTACTTC CASSLDQTDIREQYF
. TRBJ2-7 . TRBV4-2 TGTGCCAGCAGCGGGGGGCTAACCTACGAGCAGTACTTC CASSGGLTYEQYF
. TRBJ2-2 TRBD2 TRBV9 TGTGCCAGCAGCGTAGCAGCGGGAGTCGACACCGGGGAGCTGTTTTTT CASSVAAGVDTGELFF
. TRBJ2-3 . TRBV5-6 TGTGCCAGCAGCTTGGAGCGAGATACGCAGTATTTT CASSLERDTQYF
. TRBJ2-7 TRBD1 TRBV6-1 TGTGCCAGCAGTACCGGGACAGCATCCTACGAGCAGTACTTC CASSTGTASYEQYF